These 30 T cell receptor beta chains came from one sample sequenced in a study of blood T cell repertoires in COVID-19 (TCRdb year 2020). Libraries were made using the immunoSEQ multiplex PCR assay. This is the immuneACCESS table as TCRdb keeps it, with only in-frame sequences that have V and J called. A part of the clones is gone; compared with another copy, unresolved V genes explain less than half, and the rest is unexplained. This sample is represented by around 200,000 clones; about 88% of them were singletons. About 1.1% of the sample is in the top ten clones. The sequencing input was peripheral blood. Source of these receptors: a man aged 25 to 45 with acute or convalescent COVID-19.

The chain recombines TRBV19 with TRBJ2-1, with a weak D call TRBD1 (6 bases). The V gene lost 3 bases and the J gene lost 9 bases, with 15 bases spanning the gap. Germline loops: CDR1 LNHDA, CDR2 SQIVND (reference sequence). CDR3 size: 14 residues. This CDR3 reads CASSMGHLRGEQFF. In nucleotides, the CDR3 is TGTGCCAGTAGTATGGGACACCTTCGGGGTGAGCAGTTCTTC.

The chain uses TRBV7-3 and TRBJ2-3, with TRBD2 identical over 13 bases. The CDR3 runs to 16 residues. Looked up from germline, CDR1 is SGHTA and CDR2 is FQGTGA. J gave up 2 bases and V 2 bases, and 1 base lay outside the gene matches. The CDR3 region has the DNA TGTGCCAGCAGCTTAGGACTAGCGGGAGTCACAGATACGCAGTATTTT. As protein: CASSLGLAGVTDTQYF.

In its sample, this clone was seen once. V gene TRBV5-1 combines with J gene TRBJ2-7; 9 bases map to TRBD1. Trimming removed 0 bases from V and 3 bases from J; junction bases left unmatched: 4. Germline assignment: CDR1 SGHRS and CDR2 YFSETQ. The CDR3 length is 15 residues. The DNA of the CDR3 is TGCGCCAGCAGCTTGGGCGGGACAGGGCTCTACGAGCAGTACTTC. Residues: CASSLGGTGLYEQYF.

The chain couples TRBV15 to TRBJ1-5; no clear D. The length of the CDR3 is 18 residues. The V end lost 0 bases, the J end lost 0 bases, and 15 bases lay between the germline ends. Germline-derived CDR1 and CDR2 are LNHNV and YYDKDF (reference sequence). As DNA, the CDR3 is TGTGCCACCAGCAGAGATCTCTCGGCAGACTATAGCAATCAGCCCCAGCATTTT. Protein sequence: CATSRDLSADYSNQPQHF. The whole variable domain, filled in from reference TRBV15 and TRBJ1-5, reads DAMVIQNPRYQVTQFGKPVTLSCSQTLNHNVMYWYQQKSSQAPKLLFHYYDKDFNNEADTPDNFQSRRPNTSFCFLDIRSPGLGDTAMYLCATSRDLSADYSNQPQHFGDGTRLSIL.

The chain uses TRBV5-5 and TRBJ1-1; D gene unclear. V was clipped by 0 bases and J by 8 bases, with 5 bases between them. Germline V gene data show CDR1 as SGHKS and CDR2 as YYEKEE (reference sequence). This CDR3 contains 11 residues. The CDR3 here is CASSLAREAFF. The CDR3, as DNA: TGTGCCAGCAGCTTGGCGAGGGAAGCTTTCTTT.

This chain connects TRBV5-1 to TRBJ2-5; 10 nucleotides line up with TRBD2. Per the germline V gene, CDR1 is SGHRS and CDR2 is YFSETQ. The junction had 4 bases not matched to a gene; V was cut back by 0 bases and J by 5 bases. This CDR3 comprises 15 residues. The CDR3 bases are TGCGCCAGCAGCTTGGCCGGGACTAGCGTCGAGACCCAGTACTTC. This translates into CASSLAGTSVETQYF.

In this sample, this clone turned up once. This chain uses TRBV28 with TRBJ2-7; D might be TRBD1 (7 bases). In germline, CDR1 is MDHEN, CDR2 SYDVKM. The CDR3 contains 17 residues. The V and J ends lost 5 bases and 4 bases respectively, with 24 bases between them. This CDR3 reads CASSQDERRGLSYEQYF. The DNA for the CDR3 is TGTGCCAGCAGTCAAGATGAGAGGAGGGGGCTATCGTACGAGCAGTACTTC.

The rearrangement joins TRBV5-1 to TRBJ2-2; the match to TRBD2 covers 10 bases. Germline V gives CDR1 SGHRS, CDR2 YFSETQ. The CDR3 is 16 amino acids. V lost 5 bases and J lost 4; bases outside the gene matches: 8. The CDR3 loop is CASRSTSGTGTGELFF. As DNA, the CDR3 is TGCGCCAGCAGGTCCACTAGCGGGACGGGCACCGGGGAGCTGTTTTTT.

The V gene is TRBV5-1, the J gene TRBJ2-7; 12 positions match TRBD1. CDR3 length equals 13 residues. The V gene's germline CDR1 is SGHRS and CDR2 YFSETQ. The trim removed 6 bases at V and 6 bases at J, leaving 4 bases unmatched. The CDR3 protein is CASTGTGGGEQYF. DNA of the CDR3: TGCGCCAGCACCGGGACAGGGGGCGGCGAGCAGTACTTC.

The J gene is TRBJ2-2, the V gene TRBV12-3 or TRBV12-4, with D unresolved. The CDR3 runs 12 residues. The germline V and J ends were trimmed by 5 bases and 9 bases, with 10 bases remaining between them. This chain's CDR3 is CASSHVNWELFF. CDR3 in DNA: TGTGCCAGCAGTCATGTCAACTGGGAGCTGTTTTTT.

CDR3 amino acids: CASSLSAADQETQYF. The CDR3 nucleotides read TGTGCCAGCAGCTTGTCCGCAGCGGACCAAGAGACCCAGTACTTC. V gene TRBV5-4 combines with J gene TRBJ2-5; TRBD2 might be the D (5 bases). The CDR3 extends over 15 amino acids. Trimming took off 1 base at V and 0 bases at J, with 10 bases between the two ends. Germline loops: CDR1 SGHNT, CDR2 YYREEE (reference sequence).

The CDR3 region is CATNPTENSPLHF. The CDR3 DNA follows: TGTGCCACGAATCCGACAGAGAATTCACCCCTCCACTTT. The genes are TRBV19 and TRBJ1-6; tentative D call: TRBD1 (5 bases). The CDR3 is 13 amino acids. The ends were cut back, 10 bases at V and 7 bases at J, with 14 bases in the middle. CDR1 LNHDA and CDR2 SQIVND come from the germline V gene (reference sequence).

This chain uses TRBV5-1 with TRBJ1-1; a weak D match, TRBD1 (5 bases). Trimming took off 3 bases at V and 0 bases at J, with 15 bases between the two ends. The CDR3 extends over 16 amino acids. CDR1 and CDR2 (germline): SGHRS, YFSETQ. CDR3: CASSSGGGVMNTEAFF. Written as DNA, the CDR3 is TGCGCCAGCAGCTCGGGGGGTGGAGTCATGAACACTGAAGCTTTCTTT.

This sequence joins TRBV28 and TRBJ1-2; 7 bases agree with TRBD1. CDR1 is MDHEN and CDR2 is SYDVKM in the germline V gene. V lost 5 bases, J lost 8 bases, and 8 bases stayed unmatched. The CDR3 is made up of 13 amino acids. The CDR3 spells CASSPTGSEGYTF. CDR3 sequence (DNA): TGTGCCAGCAGTCCGACAGGGTCAGAAGGCTACACCTTC.

V usage is TRBV6-5 and J usage is TRBJ2-3; D call uncertain. The CDR3 extends over 14 amino acids. CDR1 is MNHEY and CDR2 is SVGAGI in the germline V gene. Between the trimmed V and J ends, which lost 0 bases and 4 bases, there was a span of 8 bases. The CDR3 loop reads CASSYSQNSDTQYF. CDR3 DNA sequence: TGTGCCAGCAGTTACTCGCAGAATTCAGATACGCAGTATTTT.

The chain links TRBV27 to TRBJ1-5; no reliable D call. The germline V and J ends were trimmed by 5 bases and 0 bases, with 8 bases remaining between them. The CDR3 length is 14 residues. Looked up from germline, CDR1 is MNHEY and CDR2 is SMNVEV (reference sequence). The CDR3 DNA reads TGTGCCAGCAGTCTCCGAGGTAGCAATCAGCCCCAGCATTTT. Translation gives CASSLRGSNQPQHF.

The chain carries TRBV5-6 and TRBJ2-6; 8 bases align to TRBD1. This CDR3 has 18 amino acids. V gave up 5 bases and J gave up 0 bases; unmatched junction bases: 10. CDR1 SGHDT and CDR2 YYEEEE come from the germline V gene. CDR3 nucleotides: TGTGCCAGCAGAGGCGGACAGGGTCGTTTCTCTGGGGCCAACGTCCTGACTTTC. It translates to CASRGGQGRFSGANVLTF.

This sequence joins TRBV5-1 and TRBJ2-6; D remains ambiguous. The CDR3 consists of 15 residues. The germline V gene encodes CDR1 SGHRS and CDR2 YFSETQ. V was cut by 3 bases and J by 3 bases, with 10 bases left in between. CDR3 residues: CASSSKEFGANVLTF. CDR3 in DNA: TGCGCCAGCAGCTCGAAGGAGTTTGGGGCCAACGTCCTGACTTTC. The variable domain in full, with the rest retrieved from reference TRBV5-1 and TRBJ2-6, is KAGVTQTPRYLIKTRGQQVTLSCSPISGHRSVSWYQQTPGQGLQFLFEYFSETQRNKGNFPGRFSGRQFSNSRSEMNVSTLELGDSALYLCASSSKEFGANVLTFGAGSRLTVL.

The V gene is TRBV28, the J gene TRBJ1-1, with a possible D match to TRBD1 (6 bases). V shed 6 bases and J shed 2 bases, with 10 bases lying between them. CDR3 length equals 13 residues. Germline V CDR1 and CDR2: MDHEN, SYDVKM. The CDR3 reads CASRWGPNTEAFF. The CDR3, as DNA: TGTGCCAGCAGGTGGGGGCCCAACACTGAAGCTTTCTTT.

The chain carries TRBV3-1 (or the pseudogene TRBV3-2) and TRBJ2-5; the D gene is possibly TRBD1 (5 bases). Germline V gives CDR1 LGHDT, CDR2 YNNKEL (reference sequence). V lost 1 base and J lost 2, with 11 bases in between. CDR3 size: 15 residues. CDR3 protein: CASSQGNRQQETQYF. CDR3 DNA: TGTGCCAGCAGCCAAGGAAACCGACAGCAAGAGACCCAGTACTTC.

V usage is TRBV18 and J usage is TRBJ1-5, with D perhaps matching TRBD1 (5 bases). Germline loops: CDR1 KGHSH, CDR2 LQKENI. The CDR3 spans 15 residues. Trimming removed 2 bases at V and 6 bases at J, with 14 bases between. The CDR3 region has the DNA TGTGCCAGCTCACCATCGAGCGGGGGGGTTCAGCCCCAGCATTTT. This encodes CASSPSSGGVQPQHF.

The sample holds a few counts of this clone. The chain has TRBV28 and TRBJ1-2, with TRBD1 as a possible D gene (5 bases). The CDR3 loop spans 12 amino acids. V lost 8 bases and J lost 6, with 13 bases in between. Per germline, CDR1 MDHEN and CDR2 SYDVKM. CDR3 sequence reads: CASGGVPDGYTF. Here the CDR3 DNA reads TGTGCCAGCGGGGGGGTCCCAGATGGCTACACCTTC.

In its sample, this clone was seen once. The J gene is TRBJ2-3, the V gene TRBV6-1; 15 positions match TRBD2. J lost 9 bases, V lost 3 bases, and 10 bases had no gene match. The germline V gene encodes CDR1 MNHNS and CDR2 SASEGT. The CDR3 contains 17 residues. The CDR3 sequence: CASSDPGLAGGRKTQYF. The CDR3, as DNA: TGTGCCAGCAGTGATCCTGGACTAGCGGGGGGGCGGAAAACGCAGTATTTT.

Here the CDR3 DNA reads TGTGCCAGCAGTCCGGACAGGATGAACACCGGGGAGCTGTTTTTT. Translated, it gives CASSPDRMNTGELFF. The rearrangement links TRBV14 to TRBJ2-2; 7 bases align to TRBD1. CDR1 SGHDN and CDR2 FVKESK come from the germline V gene. V lost 6 bases, J lost 1 base, and 5 bases stayed unmatched. The CDR3 has 15 residues.

This chain uses TRBV2 with TRBJ1-1; tentatively, D is TRBD1 (5 bases). The CDR3 contains 14 residues. CDR1 and CDR2 (germline): SNHLY, FYNNEI. Trimming cost V 5 bases and J 10 bases, with 20 bases left between them. CDR3 residues: CASSLTGRGSGAFF. CDR3 sequence (DNA): TGTGCCAGCAGTCTAACCGGGCGGGGCAGTGGAGCTTTCTTT.

The V and J genes are TRBV6-5 and TRBJ1-6; the D is unclear. The V end was cut by 6 bases, the J end by 0 bases, with 9 bases between. Germline CDR1 reads MNHEY; CDR2 reads SVGAGI. The CDR3 is 15 residues long. Here the CDR3 DNA reads TGTGCCAGCAGCTACAGTAGCTCCTATAATTCACCCCTCCACTTT. This translates into CASSYSSSYNSPLHF.

J is TRBJ1-2 and V is TRBV25-1; D is perhaps TRBD1 (6 bases). Deletions cut 3 bases from V and 7 bases from J, with 15 bases between. Germline V CDR1 and CDR2: MGHDK, SYGVNS. This CDR3 has 14 residues. This CDR3 reads CASSDQGRVGGYTF. DNA for the CDR3: TGTGCCAGCAGTGATCAGGGGAGGGTTGGTGGCTACACCTTC.

The V call is TRBV30, the J call TRBJ1-5, with D perhaps matching TRBD1 (6 bases). The length of the CDR3 is 14 residues. Trimming stripped 5 bases from V and 3 bases from J, with 14 bases between. CDR1 and CDR2 from the germline V gene are GTSNPN and SVGIG (reference sequence). CDR3: CAWGPGHFNQPQHF. CDR3 nucleotides: TGTGCCTGGGGTCCGGGACATTTCAATCAGCCCCAGCATTTT.

CDR3 in amino acids: CASLDSLSYEQYF. In DNA, the CDR3 is TGTGCCAGTCTCGACAGCCTTAGCTACGAGCAGTACTTC. The chain combines TRBV28 with TRBJ2-7; D is perhaps TRBD1 (5 bases). Germline loops: CDR1 MDHEN, CDR2 SYDVKM. CDR3 length equals 13 residues. Trimming shortened V by 9 bases and J by 3 bases, and 15 bases separated the two germline ends.

The V gene is TRBV5-6, the J gene TRBJ2-7, with a possible D match to TRBD1 (6 bases). V lost 5 bases to trimming and J lost 5 bases, with 17 bases between them. From germline, CDR1 is SGHDT and CDR2 YYEEEE. This CDR3 region has 14 residues. CDR3 DNA: TGTGCCAGCAGGCATGCCCAGGGGTTTCACGAGCAGTACTTC. This codes for CASRHAQGFHEQYF.